This T cell receptor beta chain was recovered during a study of shared clonotypes between healthy human individuals. CDR3 length: 21 residues. Germline loops: CDR1 MGHRA, CDR2 YSYEKL. V lost 0 bases and J 0 bases, leaving 26 bases between the germline ends. Only CD45RO-negative cells positively selected for CCR7 counted as naive CD8 cells, so terminally differentiated effector memory CD45RA+ cells were excluded. This table comes from immunoSEQ multiplex PCR, and its TCRdb copy is limited to in-frame clones, with some not included. The sample gives about 1,900,000 clones, approximately 95% of which show up once; approximately 1% is in the top ten.

The genes are TRBV4-1 and TRBJ1-1; no reliable D call. The sequenced material came from naive CD8+ T cells sorted from blood. The origin of this receptor is a young man in good health. The CDR3 loop reads CASSQDLYVRAVKLMNTEAFF. The CDR3 nucleotides read TGCGCCAGCAGCCAAGATCTATATGTTCGGGCAGTAAAATTAATGAACACTGAAGCTTTCTTT.